The present T cell receptor beta chain was sequenced within a study of blood T cells in healthy people across ages. The V and J ends lost 2 bases and 0 bases, in that order; junction bases with no gene match: 2. The CDR3 totals 15 residues. Germline CDR1 reads SGHTA; CDR2 reads FQGNSA. Findings and limits, study-wide: Per-million-T-cell TCR beta diversity fell roughly linearly with age. Naive T cell percentage by flow cytometry tracked strongly with beta diversity.

A J-beta primer mix and a sample-barcoded 5' primer were used in a second PCR of about 6 to 12 cycles. Via MiXCR, TCRdb re-called the 5' RACE reads, giving one row per CDR3 protein. This table has approximately 800,000 distinct CDR3 sequences, 58% appearing once. A single count supports this clonotype. What it recognizes is unknown. The TCR comes from a man in his thirties or forties in good health. The sample was blood. This sequence joins TRBV7-2 and TRBJ2-7; 9 nucleotides line up with TRBD2. CDR3 in DNA: TGTGCCAGCAGCTTACGCGGGAGGGCCTCCTACGAGCAGTACTTC. It translates to CASSLRGRASYEQYF. Drawing the rest from reference TRBV7-2 and TRBJ2-7, the complete variable domain is GAGVSQSPSNKVTEKGKDVELRCDPISGHTALYWYRQSLGQGLEFLIYFQGNSAPDKSGLPSDRFSAERTGGSVSTLTIQRTQQEDSAVYLCASSLRGRASYEQYFGPGTRLTVT.